This T cell receptor beta chain was captured in a study of blood T cell repertoires in COVID-19. As for the study in general: The study drew acute and convalescent COVID-19 samples from the United States, Italy and Spain. T cells, B-cell-depleted T cells, or PBMCs provided the cDNA or gDNA that served as material.

Germline V lookup: CDR1 SGHVS, CDR2 FNYEAQ. With 5 bases removed from V and 0 bases from J, the gap between germline ends came to 25 bases. The CDR3 contains 20 residues. This clone appeared a single time. The data were produced by immunoSEQ multiplex PCR, yet TCRdb's version contains in-frame clones alone and is incomplete. The sample contains about 27,000 clones, 80% to 85% of which appear only once. The sequence was collected from a woman older than 75 with acute or convalescent COVID-19. Specimen: peripheral blood. The V call is TRBV7-6, the J call TRBJ2-2; D possibly corresponds to TRBD1 (5 bases). CDR3: CASSLPTAGPPSANTGELFF. The DNA for the CDR3 is TGTGCCAGCAGCCTCCCAACAGCAGGGCCTCCCTCGGCGAACACCGGGGAGCTGTTTTTT.